Listed below are T cell receptor beta chains from one sample, sequenced in a study of cytomegalovirus exposure and HLA in healthy donors. Only in-frame clones appear in the TCRdb table, and some are missing; sequencing was by immunoSEQ multiplex PCR. This sample carries approximately 88,000 clones, less than 80% of them seen once, and the ten largest clones take approximately 1.5%. Sequencing was carried out using PBMCs. The receptors were gathered from a male donor in good health and CMV-seronegative. CDR3s include the opening cysteine and the closing phenylalanine or tryptophan. A D gene is named only where the DNA matches it firmly. A row's size may be missing; if present it is once, few, many or a size class.

V gene	J gene	D gene	clone size	CDR3 length	CDR3 DNA	CDR3 protein
TRBV27	TRBJ1-5	NA	NA	14	TGTGCCAGCGGGCCGGTCGGTACTAATCAGCCCCAGCATTTT	CASGPVGTNQPQHF
TRBV6-5	TRBJ2-7	NA	NA	14	TGTGCCAGCAGTTACTCGCACGGCTCCTACGAGCAGTACTTC	CASSYSHGSYEQYF
TRBV7-2	TRBJ2-1	TRBD1	NA	14	TGTGCCAGCAGCTTACCCCAGGGGGCGAATGAGCAGTTCTTC	CASSLPQGANEQFF
TRBV5-6	TRBJ2-7	TRBD1	NA	14	TGTGCCAGCAGCCTGACAGGGTTTTCTTACGAGCAGTACTTC	CASSLTGFSYEQYF
TRBV7-9	TRBJ1-1	NA	NA	12	TGTGCCAGCAGCTTACGGGACACTGAAGCTTTCTTT	CASSLRDTEAFF
TRBV29-1	TRBJ2-7	TRBD2	NA	14	TGCAGCGGTATCGATAGCGGGACCTCCTACGAGCAGTACTTC	CSGIDSGTSYEQYF
TRBV15	TRBJ2-3	TRBD2	few	17	TGTGCCACCAGCAGAGGCCTAAGCGGGAGGGCCGGAGATACGCAGTATTTT	CATSRGLSGRAGDTQYF
TRBV12-2	TRBJ2-7	NA	NA	14	TGTGCAAGTCGCTTTCACACTACTACCTACGAGCAGTACTTC	CASRFHTTTYEQYF
TRBV11-2	TRBJ2-1	NA	NA	17	TGTGCCAGCAGCCTAGGACTCTTCCCTAGCTCCTACAATGAGCAGTTCTTC	CASSLGLFPSSYNEQFF
TRBV5-1	TRBJ2-2	NA	NA	14	TGCGCCAGCAGCTTGGTGGTGGCCACCGGGGAGCTGTTTTTT	CASSLVVATGELFF
TRBV4-3	TRBJ2-1	NA	NA	16	TGCGCCAGCAGCCAAGATCTGGGGAAAACGGTAGGGGGGCAGTTCTTC	CASSQDLGKTVGGQFF
TRBV11-2	TRBJ1-2	TRBD1	NA	14	TGTGCCAGCAGCGGACAGGACCCTTATAATGGCTACACCTTC	CASSGQDPYNGYTF
TRBV19	TRBJ1-3	NA	NA	14	TGTGCCAGTAATAGACAAGTCTCTGGAAACACCATATATTTT	CASNRQVSGNTIYF
TRBV6-4	TRBJ2-3	NA	NA	14	TGTGCCAGCAGTGACGGGACTAGCACAGATACGCAGTATTTT	CASSDGTSTDTQYF
TRBV5-1	TRBJ1-1	NA	NA	12	TGCGCCAGCAGCTCGGATGTGGGCGAAGCTTTCTTT	CASSSDVGEAFF